Below are 18 T cell receptor beta chains sequenced from a single sample in a study of identical twins. TCRdb re-derived calls from the 5' RACE reads in MiXCR, one entry per CDR3 protein. The sample lists 450,000 to 650,000 distinct CDR3 sequences, nearly 10% occurring once. Separately, the same data were catalogued under a study of yellow fever vaccine responses in identical twins.

The sequenced material came from PBMCs. These receptors originate from a woman aged 18-29 years in good health.

CDR3 nucleotide sequence: TGTGCCAGCAGCTCGGGGGTTGGCTATGGCTACACCTTC. Encoded protein: CASSSGVGYGYTF. The rearrangement links TRBV9 to TRBJ1-2, with D tentatively TRBD1 (5 bases). CDR3 size: 13 residues. Germline-derived CDR1 and CDR2 are SGDLS and YYNGEE. V gave up 4 bases and J gave up 4 bases, with 11 bases separating them.

This clonotype was observed a handful of times. The chain joins TRBV10-1 to TRBJ2-7; perhaps TRBD1 as D (6 bases). The CDR3 has 15 amino acids. Germline V gene data show CDR1 as WNHNN and CDR2 as SYGVQD (reference sequence). The germline V and J ends were trimmed by 3 bases and 2 bases, with 14 bases remaining between them. The CDR3 nucleotides read TGCGCCAGCAGTGATTTAGGGGGACCAACCTACGAGCAGTACTTC. It translates to CASSDLGGPTYEQYF.

The J gene is TRBJ1-4, the V gene TRBV28; 7 bases map to TRBD1. The CDR3 extends over 15 amino acids. From germline, CDR1 is MDHEN and CDR2 SYDVKM. V dropped 4 bases and J dropped 4; count of bases not matched to a gene: 6. CDR3 nucleotides: TGTGCCAGCAGTTCCCCGGGACAGTATAATGAAAAACTGTTTTTT. This sequence encodes CASSSPGQYNEKLFF. Full variable domain (rest looked up from reference TRBV28 and TRBJ1-4): DVKVTQSSRYLVKRTGEKVFLECVQDMDHENMFWYRQDPGLGLRLIYFSYDVKMKEKGDIPEGYSVSREKKERFSLILESASTNQTSMYLCASSSPGQYNEKLFFGSGTQLSVL.

The chain couples TRBV2 to TRBJ1-1; no clear D gene. Germline V gene lookup returns CDR1 SNHLY and CDR2 FYNNEI. Trimming pared 2 bases from V and 0 bases from J, leaving 4 bases between. The CDR3 runs to 13 residues. CDR3 sequence: CASSESVNTEAFF. The CDR3 bases are TGTGCCAGCAGTGAAAGCGTGAACACTGAAGCTTTCTTT. Filled out from reference TRBV2 and TRBJ1-1, the complete variable domain reads EPEVTQTPSHQVTQMGQEVILRCVPISNHLYFYWYRQILGQKVEFLVSFYNNEISEKSEIFDDQFSVERPDGSNFTLKIRSTKLEDSAMYFCASSESVNTEAFFGQGTRLTVV.

Ten or more counts support this clonotype. The chain has TRBV7-9 and TRBJ2-7; D is perhaps TRBD1 or TRBD2 (6 bases each). Trimming removed 8 bases from V and 2 bases from J, with 16 bases in between. In germline, CDR1 is SEHNR, CDR2 FQNEAQ (reference sequence). The CDR3 spans 14 residues. The CDR3 nucleotides are TGTGCCAGCGGGGGGCGGGTCCATCCCTACGAGCAGTACTTC. Its translation is CASGGRVHPYEQYF.

The chain links TRBV5-6 to TRBJ2-2; 9 nucleotides agree with TRBD2. From germline, CDR1 is SGHDT and CDR2 YYEEEE. The CDR3 sequence is 18 residues long. J was trimmed by 6 bases and V by 4 bases; bases with no gene match: 16. The CDR3 DNA sequence: TGTGCCAGCAGCCGACCCCCTTGCGGGGGGGCCAGGGCCGGGGAGCTGTTTTTT. As protein: CASSRPPCGGARAGELFF.

This clonotype was recorded a few times. This chain connects TRBV20-1 to TRBJ1-2, with D unclear. Germline CDR1 and CDR2: DFQATT and SNEGSKA (reference sequence). The ends were cut back, 7 bases at V and 0 bases at J, with 6 bases in the middle. There are 11 residues in the CDR3. CDR3 nucleotide sequence: TGCAGTGGTCGGACTAACTATGGCTACACCTTC. Its translation: CSGRTNYGYTF.

The chain combines TRBV19 with TRBJ2-6; tentative D call: TRBD2 (5 bases). The germline gives CDR1 LNHDA, CDR2 SQIVND (reference sequence). V was cut by 5 bases and J by 2 bases, with 7 bases left in between. The CDR3 is made up of 14 amino acids. DNA of the CDR3: TGTGCCAGTAGTCAACTAGCTGGGGCCAACGTCCTGACTTTC. Amino acids: CASSQLAGANVLTF.

This clonotype was detected many times. V is TRBV29-1 and J is TRBJ2-5; D gene ambiguous. With 4 bases removed from V and 0 bases from J, the gap between germline ends came to 9 bases. Germline-derived CDR1 and CDR2 are SQVTM and ANQGSEA. This CDR3 has 13 residues. The CDR3 coding sequence is TGCAGCGTTGGTACAGTCTACCAAGAGACCCAGTACTTC. It yields the protein CSVGTVYQETQYF. Filled out from reference TRBV29-1 and TRBJ2-5, the complete variable domain reads SAVISQKPSRDICQRGTSLTIQCQVDSQVTMMFWYRQQPGQSLTLIATANQGSEATYESGFVIDKFPISRPNLTFSTLTVSNMSPEDSSIYLCSVGTVYQETQYFGPGTRLLVL.

Regarding this clonotype: One end of the junction fails to match germline, which may point to a read error. In DNA form, the CDR3 reads TGTGCCACCAGTCTGCAAAAACTGTTTTTT. Residues: CATSLQKLFF. The rearrangement joins TRBV6-1 to TRBJ1-4; the D is unclear. This CDR3 is 10 amino acids long. Germline CDR1 and CDR2: MNHNS and SASEGT.

The chain employs TRBV29-1 and TRBJ1-1; D uncertain. The germline V gene encodes CDR1 SQVTM and CDR2 ANQGSEA. The CDR3 totals 13 residues. With 2 bases removed from V and 0 bases from J, the gap between germline ends came to 7 bases. CDR3 sequence reads: CSVEIGLNTEAFF. Here the CDR3 DNA reads TGCAGCGTTGAAATTGGATTGAACACTGAAGCTTTCTTT.

The V call is TRBV6-1, the J call TRBJ2-5; TRBD2 matches at 11 bases. In germline, CDR1 is MNHNS, CDR2 SASEGT. The CDR3 is 16 residues long. Losses at the gene ends were 1 base for V and 5 bases for J; bases not matched to a gene: 6. The CDR3 reads CASSEVTSGRGETQYF. CDR3 in DNA: TGTGCCAGCAGTGAAGTCACTAGCGGGAGAGGGGAGACCCAGTACTTC.

This clonotype was recorded many times. This chain uses TRBV3-1 with TRBJ2-5; the D is unclear. The CDR3 spans 15 residues. V gave up 1 base and J gave up 5 bases, with 14 bases separating them. Germline V gives CDR1 LGHDT, CDR2 YNNKEL (reference sequence). For the CDR3, the DNA is TGTGCCAGCAGCCAAGTGGGTTTGGCTTTGGAGACCCAGTACTTC. It is translated as CASSQVGLALETQYF.

This clonotype was counted ten times or more. The chain links TRBV6-2 or TRBV6-3 to TRBJ2-5; D is possibly TRBD1 or TRBD2 (5 bases each). V lost 7 bases and J 14 bases, leaving 20 bases between the germline ends. The CDR3 contains 12 residues. Per the germline V gene, CDR1 is MNHEY and CDR2 is SVGEGT. The CDR3 region is CASNHPGTTSYF. CDR3 nucleotides: TGTGCCAGCAACCACCCGGGGACGACCAGTTACTTC.

This clonotype was picked up many times. The gene calls are TRBV29-1 and TRBJ2-2, with D maybe TRBD1 (6 bases). CDR3 length: 15 residues. The germline V gene has CDR1 SQVTM and CDR2 ANQGSEA. Trimming shortened V by 5 bases and J by 1 base, and 14 bases separated the two germline ends. The CDR3 DNA is TGCAGCGTTATTCCAGGGGTCAGGAACACCGGGGAGCTGTTTTTT. Translated: CSVIPGVRNTGELFF.

This clonotype occurred a few times. The rearrangement links TRBV5-1 to TRBJ2-5, with TRBD2 matching 10 bases. The germline CDR1 and CDR2 sequences are SGHRS and YFSETQ. This CDR3 region has 14 residues. The V gene end was trimmed by 4 bases and the J gene end by 4 bases; junction bases not matched to a gene: 4. This chain's CDR3 is CASSPIAGGETQYF. CDR3 bases: TGCGCCAGCAGCCCCATAGCGGGGGGAGAGACCCAGTACTTC.

This clonotype has a count of ten or more. The chain links TRBV5-1 to TRBJ2-3, with no clear D. With 0 bases removed from V and 5 bases from J, the gap between germline ends came to 7 bases. CDR1 SGHRS and CDR2 YFSETQ come from the germline V gene. The CDR3 sequence is 13 residues long. CDR3 sequence: CASSLASGDTQYF. DNA of the CDR3: TGCGCCAGCAGCTTGGCGTCGGGAGATACGCAGTATTTT. Full variable domain (remainder filled in from reference TRBV5-1 and TRBJ2-3): KAGVTQTPRYLIKTRGQQVTLSCSPISGHRSVSWYQQTPGQGLQFLFEYFSETQRNKGNFPGRFSGRQFSNSRSEMNVSTLELGDSALYLCASSLASGDTQYFGPGTRLTVL.

V usage is TRBV6-2 or TRBV6-3 and J usage is TRBJ2-5, with 16 bases identical to TRBD2. Germline V gene data show CDR1 as MNHEY and CDR2 as SVGEGT. After removal of 2 bases from V and 4 bases from J, the junction contained 13 bases not matched to a gene. CDR3 size: 20 residues. CDR3 region: CASSYGPPGLAGGPGETQYF. The DNA of the CDR3 is TGTGCCAGCAGTTACGGCCCACCGGGACTAGCGGGAGGGCCGGGAGAGACCCAGTACTTC.